Below, 32 T cell receptor beta chains from the same sample are listed, as sequenced in a study of T cells after yellow fever vaccination. From the 5' RACE reads, TCRdb called clonotypes with MiXCR, one entry per CDR3 protein. This sample has 150,000 or so distinct CDR3 sequences, with 6.6% found just once. The sequenced sample was CD4+ T cells sorted from PBMCs, obtained 10 days after the yellow fever booster vaccination. The source of these receptors is a man between 25 and 39 years old who received the YFV17D yellow fever vaccine.

The sample holds many counts of this clonotype. The V gene is TRBV10-2, the J gene TRBJ2-7, with unresolved D. This CDR3 is 12 amino acids long. The germline V and J ends were trimmed by 5 bases and 6 bases, with 11 bases remaining between them. Germline V CDR1 and CDR2: WSHSY, SAAADI. CDR3 protein: CASSTVRAEQYF. CDR3 nucleotides: TGCGCCAGCAGTACCGTTAGAGCCGAGCAGTACTTC.

This clonotype was counted ten times or more. The V call is TRBV20-1, the J call TRBJ2-1, with 9 bases that match TRBD2. This CDR3 has 16 residues. Losses at the gene ends were 2 bases for V and 1 base for J; bases not matched to a gene: 6. Germline V lookup: CDR1 DFQATT, CDR2 SNEGSKA (reference sequence). CDR3 coding DNA: TGCAGTGCTAGATATAGCGGGAGTGCGTCCTACAATGAGCAGTTCTTC. The encoded protein is CSARYSGSASYNEQFF.

This clonotype showed up many times. This chain uses TRBV20-1 with TRBJ2-1; weak D call: TRBD2 (6 bases). CDR3 size: 15 residues. Trimming shortened V by 0 bases and J by 1 base, and 10 bases separated the two germline ends. Germline V gene lookup returns CDR1 DFQATT and CDR2 SNEGSKA (reference sequence). CDR3: CSARDLARSYNEQFF. The CDR3 DNA sequence: TGCAGTGCTAGAGACCTAGCGCGGTCCTACAATGAGCAGTTCTTC.

At least ten counts were recorded for this clonotype. The chain combines TRBV7-3 with TRBJ2-7; D possibly corresponds to TRBD2 (5 bases). The CDR3 extends over 13 amino acids. V was clipped by 0 bases and J by 5 bases, with 8 bases between them. Germline CDR1 SGHTA, CDR2 FQGTGA. The CDR3 here is CASSLTLGDEQYF. The CDR3, as DNA: TGTGCCAGCAGCTTAACCTTGGGAGACGAGCAGTACTTC.

The sample holds many counts of this clonotype. This chain joins TRBV5-1 and TRBJ2-3, with D possibly matching TRBD2 (6 bases). V shed 2 bases and J shed 3 bases, with 19 bases lying between them. The V gene's germline CDR1 is SGHRS and CDR2 YFSETQ. The CDR3 runs to 17 residues. The CDR3: CASSFEGTPFGTDTQYF. Here the CDR3 DNA reads TGCGCCAGCAGCTTCGAAGGGACTCCCTTTGGGACAGATACGCAGTATTTT. Full variable domain (rest looked up from reference TRBV5-1 and TRBJ2-3): KAGVTQTPRYLIKTRGQQVTLSCSPISGHRSVSWYQQTPGQGLQFLFEYFSETQRNKGNFPGRFSGRQFSNSRSEMNVSTLELGDSALYLCASSFEGTPFGTDTQYFGPGTRLTVL.

This clonotype was detected many times. This rearrangement joins TRBV12-3 or TRBV12-4 to TRBJ2-7, with 7 bases lining up with TRBD2. The CDR3 is 16 residues long. V lost 1 base and J lost 4; bases outside the gene matches: 10. CDR3 sequence: CASSLGAGSVPYEQYF. The CDR3 DNA is TGTGCCAGCAGTTTAGGAGCGGGGTCAGTTCCGTACGAGCAGTACTTC.

This clonotype was picked up many times. The chain joins TRBV5-6 to TRBJ1-4; D is perhaps TRBD1 (6 bases). CDR3 length equals 13 residues. Trimming took off 3 bases at V and 17 bases at J, with 20 bases between the two ends. Looked up from germline, CDR1 is SGHDT and CDR2 is YYEEEE. Here the CDR3 DNA reads TGTGCCAGCAGCTGGGGGGGGCAGGTTGAACCTTTTTTT. Translating it yields CASSWGGQVEPFF. Complete variable domain (other parts from reference TRBV5-6 and TRBJ1-4): DAGVTQSPTHLIKTRGQQVTLRCSPKSGHDTVSWYQQALGQGPQFIFQYYEEEERQRGNFPDRFSGHQFPNYSSELNVNALLLGDSALYLCASSWGGQVEPFFGSGTQLSVL.

This clonotype was found many times. The rearrangement links TRBV5-1 to TRBJ2-1; D not resolved. Germline-derived CDR1 and CDR2 are SGHRS and YFSETQ. The length of the CDR3 is 14 residues. Trimming shortened V by 7 bases and J by 7 bases, and 18 bases separated the two germline ends. The CDR3 bases are TGCGCCAGCTATAGTTGGGGAATGTGGAATGAGCAGTTCTTC. Translating gives CASYSWGMWNEQFF.

There are many counts of this clonotype. The J gene is TRBJ2-7, the V gene TRBV20-1; possible D gene TRBD2, 5 bases. Germline CDR1 and CDR2: DFQATT and SNEGSKA (reference sequence). The CDR3 is 18 residues long. With 0 bases removed from V and 3 bases from J, the gap between germline ends came to 24 bases. In DNA, the CDR3 is TGCAGTGCTAGAGATCCAAGGACTCAGCAGGCTCATTACTACGAGCAGTACTTC. Its protein is CSARDPRTQQAHYYEQYF.

This clonotype has a count of ten or more. CDR3 residues: CASSRQGEFTEAFF. CDR3 coding DNA: TGTGCCAGCTCACGGCAGGGGGAATTCACTGAAGCTTTCTTT. The J gene is TRBJ1-1, the V gene TRBV18; 7 bases are a match to TRBD1. The CDR3 runs to 14 residues. The V and J ends lost 4 bases and 4 bases, in that order; junction bases with no gene match: 6. CDR1 KGHSH and CDR2 LQKENI come from the germline V gene.

This clonotype was counted at least ten times. V gene TRBV20-1 combines with J gene TRBJ2-6; D could derive from TRBD1 or TRBD2 (5 bases each). The CDR3 length is 15 residues. Germline assignment: CDR1 DFQATT and CDR2 SNEGSKA (reference sequence). V shed 5 bases and J shed 0 bases, with 11 bases lying between them. As DNA, the CDR3 is TGCAGTGCTCCGGGACGGACCTCTGGGGCCAACGTCCTGACTTTC. Its protein product is CSAPGRTSGANVLTF.

Many counts were recorded for this clonotype. The chain combines TRBV27 with TRBJ2-1; 7 bases agree with TRBD2. The CDR3 totals 17 residues. The J segment lost 1 base and the V segment lost 0 bases, leaving 6 bases of the junction unmatched. Germline CDR1 and CDR2: MNHEY and SMNVEV (reference sequence). The CDR3 protein is CASSLSAAGVSYNEQFF. The DNA for the CDR3 is TGTGCCAGCAGTTTATCAGCGGCGGGAGTATCCTACAATGAGCAGTTCTTC.

This clonotype has ten or more counts. The chain uses TRBV7-2 and TRBJ2-3; D is perhaps TRBD2 (6 bases). The CDR3 extends over 15 amino acids. Germline CDR1 and CDR2: SGHTA and FQGNSA. Trimming removed 2 bases from V and 1 base from J, with 10 bases in between. The DNA of the CDR3 is TGTGCCAGCAGCTTACGGGGGAAAGGCACAGATACGCAGTATTTT. It yields the protein CASSLRGKGTDTQYF.

At least ten counts were recorded for this clonotype. The gene calls are TRBV10-3 and TRBJ1-2; a weak D match, TRBD1 (5 bases). The germline V and J ends were trimmed by 10 bases and 4 bases, with 19 bases remaining between them. The germline V gene encodes CDR1 ENHRY and CDR2 SYGVKD. The CDR3 has 14 amino acids. The CDR3 region is CANKPGRESYGYTF. Written as DNA, the CDR3 is TGTGCCAACAAACCGGGACGCGAGTCCTATGGCTACACCTTC.

Many counts were recorded for this clonotype. The chain combines TRBV7-8 with TRBJ2-1, with 9 nucleotides matching TRBD2. V gave up 5 bases and J gave up 4 bases; unmatched junction bases: 15. The CDR3 length is 18 residues. Germline assignment: CDR1 SGHVS and CDR2 FQNEAQ. CDR3 residues: CASSQTYRSGRTYNEQFF. Written as DNA, the CDR3 is TGTGCCAGCAGCCAGACGTATCGTAGCGGGAGAACGTACAATGAGCAGTTCTTC.

The genes are TRBV28 and TRBJ1-1; D unclear. Trimming removed 3 bases from V and 5 bases from J, with 7 bases in between. Looked up from germline, CDR1 is MDHEN and CDR2 is SYDVKM. The CDR3 is 12 residues long. The CDR3 nucleotides read TGTGCCAGCAGTTTTCTCTGGACTGAAGCTTTCTTT. It encodes CASSFLWTEAFF.

This clonotype was observed many times. The chain uses TRBV11-2 and TRBJ2-1; D is perhaps TRBD2 (5 bases). Trimming pared 5 bases from V and 0 bases from J, leaving 26 bases between. CDR3 length equals 20 residues. CDR1 SGHAT and CDR2 FQNNGV come from the germline V gene. The DNA of the CDR3 is TGTGCCAGCAGCCCCCGCCGGCGGCGGGTTTCACTGGGCTCCTACAATGAGCAGTTCTTC. Translation gives CASSPRRRRVSLGSYNEQFF.

The chain recombines TRBV29-1 with TRBJ2-1; D uncertain. The CDR3 covers 13 residues. Per germline, CDR1 SQVTM and CDR2 ANQGSEA. The germline V and J ends were trimmed by 6 bases and 5 bases, with 14 bases remaining between them. This CDR3 is CSVKGIAHNEQFF. The CDR3 bases are TGCAGCGTGAAAGGGATAGCTCACAATGAGCAGTTCTTC.

This clonotype was counted many times. The V and J genes are TRBV7-2 and TRBJ2-1; 8 nucleotides line up with TRBD2. This CDR3 is built from 21 residues. J gave up 0 bases and V 4 bases, and 20 bases lay outside the gene matches. Per germline, CDR1 SGHTA and CDR2 FQGNSA. CDR3 loop: CASSWLGKAGGTANSYNEQFF. Written as DNA, the CDR3 is TGTGCCAGCAGCTGGCTAGGGAAGGCGGGAGGAACAGCTAACTCCTACAATGAGCAGTTCTTC.

This clonotype was seen repeatedly, ten times or more. The chain links TRBV19 to TRBJ2-2; TRBD2 agrees at 13 bases. CDR3 length: 16 amino acids. With 9 bases clipped from V and 6 bases from J, the junction kept 10 bases outside the gene matches. The germline gives CDR1 LNHDA, CDR2 SQIVND (reference sequence). The CDR3 DNA sequence: TGTGCCAGCGGACTAGCGGGAGTTAACGGGGCCGGGGAGCTGTTTTTT. This encodes CASGLAGVNGAGELFF.

This clonotype was counted ten times or more. The rearrangement uses TRBV5-1 and TRBJ1-1, with TRBD1 as a possible D gene (5 bases). V was cut by 0 bases and J by 4 bases, with 10 bases left in between. This CDR3 has 14 amino acids. Germline V CDR1 and CDR2: SGHRS, YFSETQ. Here the CDR3 DNA reads TGCGCCAGCAGCTTGGTAGGGGCAAGCACTGAAGCTTTCTTT. This gives the protein CASSLVGASTEAFF.

The chain has TRBV12-5 and TRBJ2-4; either TRBD1 or TRBD2 may fit D (5 bases each). V gave up 6 bases and J gave up 0 bases, with 9 bases separating them. This CDR3 contains 14 residues. Germline V lookup: CDR1 LGHNT, CDR2 FRNRAP. The CDR3 region has the DNA TGTGCTAGTGGCCGGGGCTCAGCCAAAAACATTCAGTACTTC. Translation gives CASGRGSAKNIQYF.

This clonotype was observed many times. The V call is TRBV7-2, the J call TRBJ2-7; 10 bases map to TRBD1. The CDR3 covers 14 residues. V gave up 4 bases and J gave up 6 bases; unmatched junction bases: 6. Germline values: CDR1 SGHTA, CDR2 FQGNSA. Written as DNA, the CDR3 is TGTGCCAGCAGCTCGACGGGACAGGGGTTCGAGCAGTACTTC. Amino acid sequence: CASSSTGQGFEQYF.

The table lists this clonotype with many counts. The J gene is TRBJ2-7, the V gene TRBV5-1; no reliable D call. V lost 0 bases to trimming and J lost 3 bases, with 13 bases between them. Germline CDR1 SGHRS, CDR2 YFSETQ. This CDR3 region has 15 residues. CDR3 region: CASSLGNGDGYEQYF. DNA for the CDR3: TGCGCCAGCAGCTTGGGTAACGGAGACGGCTACGAGCAGTACTTC.

This clonotype was seen at least ten times. The chain links TRBV7-3 to TRBJ2-3, with 9 bases aligning to TRBD2. The CDR3 loop spans 18 amino acids. The germline gives CDR1 SGHTA, CDR2 FQGTGA. Unmatched junction bases numbered 9, after V lost 2 bases and J lost 0 bases. Here the CDR3 DNA reads TGTGCCAGCAGCTTATGGGGTGCGGGAGGGCCCAGCACAGATACGCAGTATTTT. This gives the protein CASSLWGAGGPSTDTQYF.

This clonotype turned up a few times. V is TRBV18 and J is TRBJ1-1; 7 nucleotides line up with TRBD1. The CDR3 spans 14 residues. Germline CDR1 is KGHSH and CDR2 is LQKENI. The V and J ends lost 2 bases and 1 base, in that order; junction bases with no gene match: 1. CDR3 sequence: CASSPDRANTEAFF. The CDR3 nucleotides read TGTGCCAGCTCACCAGACAGGGCGAACACTGAAGCTTTCTTT.

At least ten counts were recorded for this clonotype. The chain combines TRBV6-6 with TRBJ1-5; D may be TRBD1 (6 bases). Trimming left V 5 bases short and J 7 bases short, with 12 bases between. The CDR3 loop spans 13 amino acids. CDR1 and CDR2 (germline): MNHNY, SVGAGI (reference sequence). CDR3 in DNA: TGTGCCAGCAGTAGGGACACCAGGCAGCCCCAGCATTTT. Residues: CASSRDTRQPQHF.

This clonotype showed up many times. The chain links TRBV6-6 to TRBJ2-1; D might be TRBD2 (6 bases). The germline gives CDR1 MNHNY, CDR2 SVGAGI (reference sequence). Trimming stripped 3 bases from V and 12 bases from J, with 12 bases between. The CDR3 has 12 amino acids. The CDR3 sequence: CASSYTGDVQFF. The DNA for the CDR3 is TGTGCCAGCAGTTATACGGGGGACGTGCAGTTCTTC.

The chain recombines TRBV7-2 with TRBJ1-3; D uncertain. The V and J ends lost 6 bases and 2 bases respectively, with 8 bases between them. Germline loops: CDR1 SGHTA, CDR2 FQGNSA. The CDR3 has 13 residues. The CDR3 DNA follows: TGTGCCAGCAGTTTTAAAGCTGGAAACACCATATATTTT. Residues: CASSFKAGNTIYF.

In its sample, this clonotype was seen a few times. V and J are TRBV7-2 and TRBJ2-7; D uncertain. The CDR3 extends over 16 amino acids. The germline V and J ends were trimmed by 4 bases and 2 bases, with 18 bases remaining between them. Per germline, CDR1 SGHTA and CDR2 FQGNSA. The DNA of the CDR3 is TGTGCCAGCAGCTCCTCCCCCGCGAGTGCCGCCTACGAGCAGTACTTC. This gives the protein CASSSSPASAAYEQYF.

This clonotype came up many times. The chain links TRBV7-2 to TRBJ2-7, with D unresolved. The CDR3 is made up of 13 amino acids. The germline CDR1 and CDR2 sequences are SGHTA and FQGNSA. V was shortened by 2 bases and J by 3 bases, with 8 bases between the two germline ends. CDR3 sequence reads: CASSLIPLYEQYF. The CDR3 region has the DNA TGTGCCAGCAGCTTAATCCCCCTCTACGAGCAGTACTTC.

This clonotype has only a few counts. V usage is TRBV15 and J usage is TRBJ2-7, with TRBD2 as a possible D gene (6 bases). The CDR3 loop spans 14 amino acids. V lost 3 bases, J lost 0 bases, and 9 bases lay in between. Germline V gene sequence: CDR1 LNHNV, CDR2 YYDKDF (reference sequence). CDR3 protein: CATSREGSSYEQYF. The CDR3 nucleotides are TGTGCCACCAGCAGGGAGGGGAGCTCCTACGAGCAGTACTTC.